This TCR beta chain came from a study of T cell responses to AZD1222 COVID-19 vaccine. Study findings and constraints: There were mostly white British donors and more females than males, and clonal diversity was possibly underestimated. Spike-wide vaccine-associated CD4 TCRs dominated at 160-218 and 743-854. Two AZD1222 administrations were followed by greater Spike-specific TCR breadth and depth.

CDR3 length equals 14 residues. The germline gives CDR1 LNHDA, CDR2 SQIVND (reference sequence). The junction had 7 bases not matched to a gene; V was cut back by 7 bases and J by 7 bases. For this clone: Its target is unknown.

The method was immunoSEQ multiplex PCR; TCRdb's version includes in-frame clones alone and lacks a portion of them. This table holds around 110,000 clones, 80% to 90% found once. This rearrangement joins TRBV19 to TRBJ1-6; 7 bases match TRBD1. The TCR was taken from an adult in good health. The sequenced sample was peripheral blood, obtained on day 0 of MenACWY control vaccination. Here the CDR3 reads CASNNGQANSPLHF. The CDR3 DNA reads TGTGCCAGTAATAACGGACAGGCCAATTCACCCCTCCACTTT.